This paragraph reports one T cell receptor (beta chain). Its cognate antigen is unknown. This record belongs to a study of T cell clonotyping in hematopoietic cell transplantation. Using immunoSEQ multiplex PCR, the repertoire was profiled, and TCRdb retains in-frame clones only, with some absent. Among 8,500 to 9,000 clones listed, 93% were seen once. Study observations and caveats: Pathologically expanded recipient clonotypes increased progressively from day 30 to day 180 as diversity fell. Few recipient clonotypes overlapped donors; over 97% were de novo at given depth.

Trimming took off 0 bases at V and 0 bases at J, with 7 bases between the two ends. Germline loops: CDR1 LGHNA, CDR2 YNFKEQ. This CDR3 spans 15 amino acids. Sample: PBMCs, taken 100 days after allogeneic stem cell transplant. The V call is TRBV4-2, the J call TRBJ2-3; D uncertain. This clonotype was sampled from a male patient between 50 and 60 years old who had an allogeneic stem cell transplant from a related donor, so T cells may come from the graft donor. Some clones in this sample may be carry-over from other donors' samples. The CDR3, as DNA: TGTGCCAGCAGCCAAGATTGGGTGAGCACAGATACGCAGTATTTT. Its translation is CASSQDWVSTDTQYF.